This T cell receptor beta chain was observed in a study of Ad26.COV2.S vaccination and SARS-CoV-2 variants. Study-wide results and limits: Similar non-spike TCR breadth was seen in vaccine and placebo recipients. Spike-specific CD8+ and CD4+ T cell responses reportedly showed substantial breadth after vaccination. Spike-specific TCR breadth ran higher among vaccine recipients than placebo recipients. Breadth and depth estimates from TCRs may understate total T cell responses.

Per germline, CDR1 SGHDT and CDR2 YYEEEE. The CDR3 spans 16 residues. Trimming took off 4 bases at V and 6 bases at J, with 20 bases between the two ends. Libraries were prepared by immunoSEQ multiplex PCR; TCRdb keeps only in-frame clonotypes and omits some of them. The data contain some 39,000 clones, roughly 84% of them seen just once; the ten biggest clones take up less than 60%. The table lists this clone with a few counts. Its cognate antigen is unknown. This clonotype originated in a human donor who had recovered from COVID-19. This sample comprised peripheral blood, obtained after recovery from COVID-19. The rearrangement joins TRBV5-6 to TRBJ2-4; D might be TRBD2 (6 bases). The CDR3 is CASSNSGGAPTNIQYF. The CDR3 nucleotides read TGTGCCAGCAGCAACAGTGGAGGGGCGCCCACAAACATTCAGTACTTC.